A few counts support the clone carrying this T cell receptor beta chain. The data originate from a study of blood T cell repertoires in COVID-19. This CDR3 comprises 13 residues. The germline V gene encodes CDR1 SEHNR and CDR2 FQNEAQ (reference sequence). V was pared by 5 bases and J by 6 bases, with 3 bases of the junction left unmatched. Original data processing: Counts of nucleated cells, estimated from reference gene primer amplification, were obtained. Assay: immunoSEQ multiplex PCR; the TCRdb copy retains only in-frame clones and omits some. V, J and clone size are taken as reported in that table, and D and trimming were inferred from the DNA itself. The table includes approximately 250,000 clones, approximately 90% detected once.

The rearrangement uses TRBV7-9 and TRBJ2-2; 7 bases line up with TRBD1. Sequencing was done on a sample of PBMCs or T cells enriched from blood (not recorded which). The sequence came from a middle-aged man who had been exposed to COVID-19. The CDR3 nucleotides are TGTGCCAGCAGCCCCGGACAGGCCGGGGAGCTGTTTTTT. It yields the protein CASSPGQAGELFF.